These T cell receptor beta chains were read from a single sample in a study of cytomegalovirus exposure and HLA in healthy donors. This table comes from immunoSEQ multiplex PCR, and its TCRdb copy is limited to in-frame clones, with some not included. The repertoire holds more than 130,000 clones, about three quarters seen once, with about 15% in the top ten. The sequencing input was PBMCs. The receptor set was obtained from a human donor in good health. The CDR3 runs from the conserved cysteine through the conserved F or W. D genes are given only for firm matches. Clone size is shown for a subset of rows, as once, few, many or a class of expanded clone.

abundance	d_gene	v_gene	j_gene	CDR3aa	CDR3nt
.	TRBD1	TRBV4-1	TRBJ2-6	CASSTRDRVRSGANVLTF	TGCGCCAGCAGCACCCGAGACAGGGTACGCTCTGGGGCCAACGTCCTGACTTTC
few	.	TRBV5-1	TRBJ2-7	CASSSAGQNYEQYF	TGCGCCAGCAGCTCCGCGGGACAGAACTACGAGCAGTACTTC
.	.	TRBV5-8	TRBJ2-1	CASSLALMSEQFF	TGTGCCAGCAGCTTGGCTCTGATGAGTGAGCAGTTCTTC
.	.	TRBV7-2	TRBJ1-2	CASSLGQNYGYTF	TGTGCCAGCAGCTTAGGACAGAACTATGGCTACACCTTC
.	.	TRBV5-5	TRBJ1-1	CASSLEPTVNTEAFF	TGTGCCAGCAGCTTGGAACCTACAGTCAACACTGAAGCTTTCTTT
once	TRBD1	TRBV6-5	TRBJ1-2	CASSSGQGLGGYTF	TGTGCCAGCAGTTCCGGACAGGGGTTGGGGGGCTACACCTTC
.	.	TRBV27	TRBJ2-5	CASRSWGEETQYF	TGTGCCAGCAGATCATGGGGCGAAGAGACCCAGTACTTC
.	.	TRBV19	TRBJ2-6	CASDGGAPNSGANVLTF	TGTGCCAGTGACGGTGGAGCTCCCAACTCTGGGGCCAACGTCCTGACTTTC
few	TRBD1	TRBV27	TRBJ1-1	CASSLTGGLIEAFF	TGTGCCAGCAGTTTAACAGGGGGTCTCATTGAAGCTTTCTTT
.	.	TRBV6-6	TRBJ2-2	CASSGTHTNTGELFF	TGTGCCAGCAGTGGGACACACACGAACACCGGGGAGCTGTTTTTT
.	.	TRBV7-8	TRBJ1-1	CASSLGQDLTEAFF	TGTGCCAGCAGCTTAGGACAGGATCTCACTGAAGCTTTCTTT
once	.	TRBV10-3	TRBJ2-7	CAISAMAGVGYEQYF	TGTGCCATCAGCGCTATGGCAGGGGTGGGCTACGAGCAGTACTTC
.	TRBD2	TRBV27	TRBJ2-7	CASSLSAGSYEQYF	TGTGCCAGCAGTTTATCAGCGGGAAGTTACGAGCAGTACTTC
.	.	TRBV29-1	TRBJ1-1	CSGGGDTEAFF	TGCAGCGGCGGGGGAGACACTGAAGCTTTCTTT
once	TRBD1	TRBV7-6	TRBJ2-4	CASSPRQGAYVLAKNIQYF	TGTGCCAGCAGCCCCCGCCAGGGGGCGTACGTGCTGGCCAAAAACATTCAGTACTTC
.	.	TRBV10-1	TRBJ2-1	CASSRTFSVSSYNEQFF	TGCGCCAGCAGTCGGACCTTTAGCGTTAGCTCCTACAATGAGCAGTTCTTC
.	.	TRBV9	TRBJ2-7	CASSVDSRGSYEQYF	TGTGCCAGCAGCGTAGATTCACGGGGCTCCTACGAGCAGTACTTC
.	.	TRBV28	TRBJ2-7	CASRQNYEQYF	TGTGCCAGCAGACAGAACTACGAGCAGTACTTC
.	.	TRBV21-1	TRBJ2-3	CASTSIGRESTDTQYF	TGTGCCAGCACCTCTATTGGGCGGGAGAGCACAGATACGCAGTATTTT
.	TRBD1	TRBV30	TRBJ2-4	CAWSADRAKNIQYF	TGTGCCTGGAGTGCGGACAGGGCCAAAAACATTCAGTACTTC
few	.	TRBV16	TRBJ1-2	CASSHSISRNYGYTF	TGTGCCAGCAGCCATAGTATCTCGAGGAACTATGGCTACACCTTC
.	.	TRBV2	TRBJ2-3	CASSELATSTDTQYF	TGTGCCAGCAGCGAACTAGCAACTAGCACAGATACGCAGTATTTT
.	TRBD2	TRBV5-1	TRBJ2-5	CASSLAGVAGGQETQYF	TGCGCCAGCAGCTTGGCCGGGGTAGCGGGAGGGCAAGAGACCCAGTACTTC
.	TRBD1	TRBV5-4	TRBJ1-6	CASRQGAYNSPLHF	TGTGCCAGCAGACAGGGGGCCTATAATTCACCCCTCCACTTT
.	.	TRBV15	TRBJ2-1	CATSRVVQYNEQFF	TGTGCCACCAGCAGAGTAGTACAGTACAATGAGCAGTTCTTC
.	.	TRBV29-1	TRBJ1-2	CSVEVRLYNYGYTF	TGCAGCGTTGAGGTGCGCCTTTATAACTATGGCTACACCTTC
.	TRBD2	TRBV10-1	TRBJ2-7	CASSEGAGGHEQYF	TGCGCCAGCAGTGAGGGAGCGGGAGGTCACGAGCAGTACTTC
.	TRBD2	TRBV4-2	TRBJ2-3	CASSQDGERGGRDTQYF	TGTGCCAGCAGCCAAGACGGAGAGCGGGGGGGACGAGATACGCAGTATTTT
.	.	TRBV5-5	TRBJ1-2	CASSLEQNIYYGYTF	TGTGCCAGCAGCTTGGAACAGAACATTTACTATGGCTACACCTTC
.	.	TRBV6-5	TRBJ2-7	CASSSLASLEQYF	TGTGCCAGCAGTTCCCTCGCTAGCCTCGAGCAGTACTTC
.	.	TRBV27	TRBJ2-7	CASSLTRGAGFYEQYF	TGTGCCAGCAGTTTAACCCGGGGTGCGGGATTCTACGAGCAGTACTTC
.	TRBD2	TRBV5-1	TRBJ2-3	CASGTSGGTDTQYF	TGCGCCAGCGGAACTAGCGGGGGAACAGATACGCAGTATTTT
.	.	TRBV6-1	TRBJ1-2	CASSEVTGSFGYTF	TGTGCCAGCAGTGAAGTGACAGGCTCCTTTGGCTACACCTTC
.	TRBD1	TRBV27	TRBJ1-2	CASSYRGRSGYTF	TGTGCCAGCTCGTACAGGGGGAGATCTGGCTACACCTTC
.	.	TRBV5-4	TRBJ2-2	CASSLDGSGTGELFF	TGTGCCAGCAGCTTGGACGGGAGCGGGACCGGGGAGCTGTTTTTT